This TCR beta chain was profiled in a study of blood T cell repertoires in COVID-19. The germline V gene encodes CDR1 SQVTM and CDR2 ANQGSEA. The CDR3 is 12 amino acids. V shed 3 bases, J shed 3 bases, and the junction held 1 base outside the gene matches. The table came from immunoSEQ multiplex PCR; TCRdb's copy has only in-frame clones and leaves some out. The sample contains approximately 170,000 clones, roughly 80% of which appear only once. Participant-given clinical history determined each cohort assignment. The recovered donors of Cohort 3 showed two negative PCRs, clearance, or symptom resolution.

The receptor was isolated from a man aged 50 or older who had recovered from COVID-19. The specimen was PBMCs or T cells enriched from blood (not recorded which). The chain is built from TRBV29-1 and TRBJ1-2; 7 nucleotides line up with TRBD1. The CDR3 is CSVEGTDYGYTF. In DNA, the CDR3 is TGCAGCGTTGAGGGGACAGACTATGGCTACACCTTC.